These 2 T cell receptor beta chains were all obtained from the same sample, sequenced in a study of blood T cell repertoires in COVID-19. Method: immunoSEQ multiplex PCR; TCRdb's copy keeps in-frame clones and lacks some. The sample holds a few hundred thousand clones, 70% to 90% seen once. Sequenced material: PBMCs or T cells enriched from blood (not recorded which). These receptors were collected from a woman in her fifties or sixties who had been exposed to COVID-19.

This clone has a single count. CDR3 sequence (DNA): TGTGCCTGGAGTGTACTGGACGAGCAGTACTTC. This encodes CAWSVLDEQYF. The chain uses TRBV30 and TRBJ2-7; no clear D gene. Germline CDR1 and CDR2: GTSNPN and SVGIG (reference sequence). The CDR3 contains 11 residues. Trimming took 0 bases from V and 5 from J, leaving 5 bases between them.

This clone was seen many times. This chain joins TRBV9 and TRBJ2-7; 10 bases line up with TRBD2. Germline trimming cut 4 bases from V and 3 bases from J; bases unmatched to any gene: 4. This CDR3 contains 14 residues. CDR1 is SGDLS and CDR2 is YYNGEE in the germline V gene. CDR3 amino acids: CASSPGLASYEQYF. The CDR3 region has the DNA TGTGCCAGCAGCCCGGGACTAGCGAGCTACGAGCAGTACTTC.